The 5 T cell receptor beta chains in this list originate from one sample, sequenced in a study of breast tumors, draining lymph nodes, adjacent tissues. One entry per CDR3 protein results from TCRdb running MiXCR on the multiplex PCR reads. The table has tens of thousands of distinct CDR3 sequences, less than 40% seen once. Sequenced input: breast tumor tissue. These receptors were taken from a female donor with breast cancer. Some clones in this sample may be carry-over from other donors' samples.

The sample holds many counts of this clonotype. The gene calls are TRBV10-3 and TRBJ2-5; D is ambiguous. Germline lookup yields CDR1 ENHRY and CDR2 SYGVKD. V was shortened by 0 bases and J by 4 bases, with 3 bases between the two germline ends. This CDR3 contains 12 residues. The CDR3 coding sequence is TGTGCCATCAGTGAGTCGCGAGAGACCCAGTACTTC. Encoded protein: CAISESRETQYF.

This clonotype was found many times. CDR3 DNA: TGCAGTGGACGGAACCCACAGGGGGCTGGTGAGACCCAGTACTTC. It yields the protein CSGRNPQGAGETQYF. The rearrangement uses TRBV20-1 and TRBJ2-5, with 9 bases aligning to TRBD1. V lost 7 bases and J lost 5; bases outside the gene matches: 14. The CDR3 is 15 residues long. The germline V gene encodes CDR1 DFQATT and CDR2 SNEGSKA (reference sequence).

This clonotype showed up many times. The gene calls are TRBV6-5 and TRBJ1-2; D uncertain. From germline, CDR1 is MNHEY and CDR2 SVGAGI. V shed 7 bases and J shed 1 base, with 10 bases lying between them. The CDR3 length is 13 residues. The CDR3 DNA sequence: TGTGCCAGCAAGATGGCAATTAACTATGGCTACACCTTC. It codes for CASKMAINYGYTF.

On this clonotype: This may come from a read error, since a much larger clone is one base off. This is likely a read error, given that the CDR3 carries no conserved phenylalanine or tryptophan at its end. The J gene is TRBJ2-2, the V gene TRBV3-1; 7 bases fit TRBD2. Per germline, CDR1 LGHDT and CDR2 YNNKEL (reference sequence). Trimming cost V 2 bases and J 4 bases; bases outside gene matches: 7. This CDR3 spans 16 amino acids. CDR3 coding DNA: TGTGCCAGCAGCCAAATGGGGCCGGGGGGCACCGGGGAGCTGTTTGTT. Residues: CASSQMGPGGTGELFV.

This clonotype is a singleton in its sample. The conserved closing phenylalanine or tryptophan is absent in this CDR3, likely reflecting a read error. The V call is TRBV20-1, the J call TRBJ1-6, with D perhaps matching TRBD1 (5 bases). Germline V gene data show CDR1 as DFQATT and CDR2 as SNEGSKA (reference sequence). V gave up 2 bases and J gave up 8 bases, with 13 bases separating them. This CDR3 has 14 amino acids. The CDR3 DNA reads TGCAGTGCTAGAAGAGGGACGGACGATTCACCCCTCCACTAT. Encoded protein: CSARRGTDDSPLHY.